Included here is one TCR beta chain sequence, with context. Antigen unknown. This specimen comes from a study of T-cell memory formation after mild COVID-19. As for the study in general: Largely donor-specific sequence clusters came from a couple of donors.

TCRdb fed the 5' RACE reads into MiXCR, producing one record per CDR3 protein. The sample includes about 500,000 distinct CDR3 sequences, approximately 20% of them seen just once. Deletions cut 5 bases from V and 4 bases from J, with 18 bases between. Germline V gene data show CDR1 as SGHVS and CDR2 as FNYEAQ. The CDR3 spans 15 residues. Study-level findings and limits: CD4+ contracting clones were mainly CM and EM; CD8+ ones, EMRA.

The sequenced material came from PBMCs or a T cell subset sorted from them (not recorded which). The sequence derives from an adult woman who had mild COVID-19 (a few samples of this study predate the infection). Cell type and time point are not known. The rearrangement joins TRBV7-6 to TRBJ2-7; D is possibly TRBD1 (5 bases). CDR3 amino acids: CASSPSRAPTYEQYF. The CDR3 DNA is TGTGCCAGCAGCCCTTCCAGGGCACCGACTTACGAGCAGTACTTC.